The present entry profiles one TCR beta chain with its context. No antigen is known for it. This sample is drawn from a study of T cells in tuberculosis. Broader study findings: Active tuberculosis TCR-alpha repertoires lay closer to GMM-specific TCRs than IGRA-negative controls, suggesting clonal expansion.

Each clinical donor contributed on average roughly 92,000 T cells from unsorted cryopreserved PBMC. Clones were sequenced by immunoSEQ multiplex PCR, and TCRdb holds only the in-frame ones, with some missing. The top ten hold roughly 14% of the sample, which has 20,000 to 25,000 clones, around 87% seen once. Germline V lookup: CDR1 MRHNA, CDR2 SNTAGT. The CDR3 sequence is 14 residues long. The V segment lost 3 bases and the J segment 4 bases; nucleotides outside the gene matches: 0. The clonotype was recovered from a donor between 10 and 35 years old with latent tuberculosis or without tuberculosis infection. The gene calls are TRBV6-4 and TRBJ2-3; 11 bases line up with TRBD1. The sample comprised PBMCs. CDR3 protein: CASSEGQGADTQYF. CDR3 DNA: TGTGCCAGCAGTGAGGGACAGGGGGCAGATACGCAGTATTTT.